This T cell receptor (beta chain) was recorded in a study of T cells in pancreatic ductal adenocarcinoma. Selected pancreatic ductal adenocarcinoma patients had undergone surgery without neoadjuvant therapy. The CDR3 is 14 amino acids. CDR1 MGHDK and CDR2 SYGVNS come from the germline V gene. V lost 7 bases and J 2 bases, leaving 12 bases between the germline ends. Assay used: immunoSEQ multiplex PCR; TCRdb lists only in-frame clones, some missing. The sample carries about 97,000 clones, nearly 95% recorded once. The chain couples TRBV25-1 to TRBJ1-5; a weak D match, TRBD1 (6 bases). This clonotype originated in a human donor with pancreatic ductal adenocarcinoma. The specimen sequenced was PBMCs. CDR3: CASMSAGGNQPQHF. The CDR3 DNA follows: TGTGCCAGCATGTCGGCAGGGGGCAATCAGCCCCAGCATTTT. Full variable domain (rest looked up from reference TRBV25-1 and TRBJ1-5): EADIYQTPRYLVIGTGKKITLECSQTMGHDKMYWYQQDPGMELHLIHYSYGVNSTEKGDLSSESTVSRIRTEHFPLTLESARPSHTSQYLCASMSAGGNQPQHFGDGTRLSIL.